These 3 T cell receptor beta chains originate from one sample sequenced in a study of molecular identifiers for immune sequencing clone quantification. In TCRdb, the PCR reads were re-called with MiXCR into one record per CDR3 protein. The sample contains about 640,000 distinct CDR3 sequences, nearly 20% of which appear only once. The specimen sequenced was naive CD8+ T cells from blood, with Jurkat cell RNA spiked in. As to subset: FACS-sorted CD8+CD4-CCR7+CD45RA+ naive T cells. The source is a human donor in good health. Some libraries in this study had Jurkat cell RNA spiked in.

In the case of this clonotype: A much larger clone lies a single base off, so this may be a read error. The chain couples TRBV6-5 to TRBJ1-1; D might be TRBD1 (5 bases). This CDR3 is 12 amino acids long. CDR1 and CDR2 (germline): MNHEY, SVGAGI. V lost 2 bases and J 11 bases, leaving 12 bases between the germline ends. Written as DNA, the CDR3 is TGTGCCAGCAGTTACGGTGGGGCCGATGCTTTCTTT. Translation: CASSYGGADAFF.

The rearrangement uses TRBV5-6 and TRBJ2-7, with 7 bases aligning to TRBD2. This CDR3 comprises 15 residues. V was clipped by 4 bases and J by 2 bases; unmatched bases: 9. Per the germline V gene, CDR1 is SGHDT and CDR2 is YYEEEE. In DNA, the CDR3 is TGTGCCAGCAGCCCTGAGAGCGGGGTAACCTACGAGCAGTACTTC. Its protein is CASSPESGVTYEQYF.

In its sample, this clonotype was seen many times. The chain recombines TRBV20-1 with TRBJ2-5; the D is unclear. Per the germline V gene, CDR1 is DFQATT and CDR2 is SNEGSKA (reference sequence). CDR3 length equals 14 residues. The V and J ends lost 6 bases and 2 bases respectively, with 16 bases between them. This CDR3 reads CSASSYEHQETQYF. The CDR3 bases are TGCAGTGCCTCTAGTTATGAGCATCAAGAGACCCAGTACTTC.